The 29 T cell receptor beta chains below were found in one sample sequenced in a study of early T cells in non-severe SARS-CoV-2 infection. TCRdb re-called the 5' RACE reads through MiXCR, storing one row per CDR3 protein. The sample lists around 57,000 distinct CDR3 sequences; roughly 6.5% were seen once. The specimen was whole blood. These receptors all stem from an adult who was a healthcare worker with PCR-confirmed SARS-CoV-2 infection or an uninfected control (not recorded which).

This clonotype was seen ten or more times. The chain recombines TRBV12-3 or TRBV12-4 with TRBJ1-2; perhaps TRBD1 as D (6 bases). CDR3 length: 14 residues. The germline V and J ends were trimmed by 3 bases and 2 bases, with 10 bases remaining between them. The CDR3 sequence: CASSFGQPNYGYTF. The DNA of the CDR3 is TGTGCCAGCAGTTTCGGACAGCCGAACTATGGCTACACCTTC.

The chain joins TRBV19 to TRBJ1-2, with D uncertain. This CDR3 comprises 13 residues. Deletions cut 2 bases from V and 4 bases from J, with 8 bases between. Germline V CDR1 and CDR2: LNHDA, SQIVND (reference sequence). CDR3 in amino acids: CASSITGGYGYTF. The CDR3, as DNA: TGTGCCAGTAGTATAACGGGCGGCTATGGCTACACCTTC. The full variable domain, completed using reference TRBV19 and TRBJ1-2, is DGGITQSPKYLFRKEGQNVTLSCEQNLNHDAMYWYRQDPGQGLRLIYYSQIVNDFQKGDIAEGYSVSREKKESFPLTVTSAQKNPTAFYLCASSITGGYGYTFGSGTRLTVV.

This clonotype was found many times. This rearrangement joins TRBV30 to TRBJ1-1, with unresolved D. The V and J ends lost 0 bases and 0 bases respectively, with 5 bases between them. The CDR3 has 13 residues. CDR1 and CDR2 from the germline V gene are GTSNPN and SVGIG (reference sequence). The CDR3 loop reads CAWSVGLNTEAFF. CDR3 sequence (DNA): TGTGCCTGGAGTGTTGGGTTGAACACTGAAGCTTTCTTT.

CDR3 region: CASSQDGRGSEAFF. The CDR3 DNA sequence: TGTGCCAGCAGCCAAGACGGTCGGGGATCTGAAGCTTTCTTT. V and J are TRBV3-1 and TRBJ1-1; D is ambiguous. CDR3 length equals 14 residues. From germline, CDR1 is LGHDT and CDR2 YNNKEL (reference sequence). The ends were cut back, 0 bases at V and 6 bases at J, with 11 bases in the middle.

This clonotype has at least ten counts. The chain combines TRBV7-8 with TRBJ2-7, with 9 nucleotides matching TRBD1. Germline CDR1 reads SGHVS; CDR2 reads FQNEAQ. This CDR3 comprises 17 residues. J gave up 9 bases and V 5 bases, and 20 bases lay outside the gene matches. CDR3 amino acids: CASSPIGGTGLGVGQYF. The CDR3 region has the DNA TGTGCCAGCAGCCCAATCGGCGGGACAGGGTTGGGTGTAGGGCAGTACTTC.

This clonotype was counted a few times. The chain carries TRBV6-4 and TRBJ2-1, with a tentative D call TRBD2 (6 bases). Per the germline V gene, CDR1 is MRHNA and CDR2 is SNTAGT. The CDR3 runs 14 residues. V lost 0 bases to trimming and J lost 6 bases, with 9 bases between them. CDR3 nucleotide sequence: TGTGCCAGCAGTGACTCGGAGGGGATCAATGAGCAGTTCTTC. Its protein product is CASSDSEGINEQFF.

Ten or more counts support this clonotype. V usage is TRBV7-2 and J usage is TRBJ2-3, with D possibly TRBD1 on 6 matching bases. The V end lost 5 bases, the J end lost 0 bases, and 9 bases lay between the germline ends. Germline V CDR1 and CDR2: SGHTA, FQGNSA. The CDR3 spans 14 residues. The CDR3 DNA is TGTGCCAGCAGCCGGACAGTCAGCACAGATACGCAGTATTTT. This sequence encodes CASSRTVSTDTQYF.

This chain uses TRBV7-2 with TRBJ2-2, with 14 bases that match TRBD2. The V gene end was trimmed by 5 bases and the J gene end by 6 bases; junction bases not matched to a gene: 5. Germline CDR1 SGHTA, CDR2 FQGNSA. The CDR3 runs to 16 residues. CDR3 nucleotide sequence: TGTGCCAGCAGCCTCCCGGGACTAGCGGGAGCCGGGGAGCTGTTTTTT. It encodes CASSLPGLAGAGELFF.

This clonotype was detected many times. This sequence joins TRBV6-1 and TRBJ2-4, with 11 bases identical to TRBD2. Germline CDR1 reads MNHNS; CDR2 reads SASEGT. The CDR3 extends over 16 amino acids. The ends lost 6 bases at V and 6 bases at J; junction bases unmatched: 10. Here the CDR3 DNA reads TGTGCCAGCAGGGGTAGCGGGGGGGCGAGTAGAAACATTCAGTACTTC. It specifies CASRGSGGASRNIQYF.

This rearrangement joins TRBV7-9 to TRBJ2-3; 15 bases line up with TRBD2. Germline V CDR1 and CDR2: SEHNR, FQNEAQ (reference sequence). V lost 3 bases to trimming and J lost 0 bases; unmatched junction nucleotides: 4. The CDR3 totals 18 residues. The CDR3 sequence: CASSLGLAGGLSTDTQYF. The CDR3 region has the DNA TGTGCCAGCAGCTTGGGACTAGCGGGGGGACTGAGCACAGATACGCAGTATTTT.

This clonotype was found many times. V usage is TRBV5-5 and J usage is TRBJ2-3; the match to TRBD1 covers 7 bases. CDR3 length: 14 residues. The V gene's germline CDR1 is SGHKS and CDR2 YYEKEE (reference sequence). V shed 3 bases, J shed 6 bases, and the junction held 7 bases outside the gene matches. The CDR3 DNA is TGTGCCAGCAGCTACAGGGGTGGGGATGATACGCAGTATTTT. Translation gives CASSYRGGDDTQYF.

This clonotype was picked up a small number of times. At one end, the junction sequence differs from germline, possibly due to a read error. The V call is TRBV13, the J call TRBJ2-7; D is uncertain. Per the germline V gene, CDR1 is PRHDT and CDR2 is FYEKMQ (reference sequence). The CDR3 runs to 12 residues. The CDR3 loop reads CASSVGPYEQYF. DNA for the CDR3: TGTGCCAGCAGCGTAGGGCCCTACGAGCAGTACTTC.

This clonotype was found a few times. This rearrangement joins TRBV12-5 to TRBJ2-5; 9 nucleotides match TRBD1. This CDR3 is 17 amino acids long. Trimming cost V 5 bases and J 5 bases; bases outside gene matches: 15. The germline V gene encodes CDR1 LGHNT and CDR2 FRNRAP. The CDR3 spells CASGPTGTGSHSETQYF. The CDR3 DNA is TGTGCTAGTGGTCCGACCGGGACAGGGTCACATTCGGAGACCCAGTACTTC.

The V call is TRBV10-3, the J call TRBJ1-2; D is ambiguous. Germline V gene data show CDR1 as ENHRY and CDR2 as SYGVKD. The V gene lost 0 bases and the J gene lost 2 bases, with 7 bases spanning the gap. This CDR3 has 14 amino acids. The CDR3 sequence is CAISESGSNYGYTF. The CDR3 nucleotides are TGTGCCATCAGTGAGTCAGGGAGCAACTATGGCTACACCTTC.

This clonotype has at least ten counts. This chain links TRBV20-1 with TRBJ2-7; D could derive from TRBD1 or TRBD2 (5 bases each). V was trimmed by 5 bases and J by 9 bases, leaving 20 bases between them. CDR1 and CDR2 from the germline V gene are DFQATT and SNEGSKA (reference sequence). This CDR3 comprises 13 residues. Written as DNA, the CDR3 is TGCAGTGCTCCTTCGCGATCGGGGCTCGGGCAGTACTTC. Translated, it gives CSAPSRSGLGQYF.

The table lists this clonotype with many counts. The chain combines TRBV6-5 with TRBJ2-7; TRBD2 matches at 11 bases. The germline gives CDR1 MNHEY, CDR2 SVGAGI. Germline trimming cut 5 bases from V and 3 bases from J; bases unmatched to any gene: 6. CDR3 length: 15 residues. CDR3 loop: CASSVDGTSGYEQYF. The CDR3 DNA reads as TGTGCCAGCAGTGTGGACGGGACTAGCGGCTACGAGCAGTACTTC.

This clonotype was detected many times. The rearrangement joins TRBV10-3 to TRBJ2-3, with D possibly TRBD1 on 6 matching bases. Germline CDR1 is ENHRY and CDR2 is SYGVKD. The CDR3 contains 15 residues. Trimming took off 3 bases at V and 1 base at J, with 11 bases between the two ends. The CDR3 spells CAISEAGAGTDTQYF. DNA of the CDR3: TGTGCCATCAGTGAAGCAGGGGCGGGCACAGATACGCAGTATTTT.

The chain combines TRBV4-3 with TRBJ1-5, with D uncertain. There are 13 residues in the CDR3. CDR1 LGHNA and CDR2 YSLEER come from the germline V gene. V lost 4 bases to trimming and J lost 3 bases, with 7 bases between them. CDR3 in amino acids: CASSLTPNQPQHF. The DNA of the CDR3 is TGCGCCAGCAGCCTGACTCCCAATCAGCCCCAGCATTTT.

This clonotype was seen more than once but under ten times. V and J are TRBV7-9 and TRBJ1-1, with D possibly TRBD1 on 5 matching bases. The CDR3 loop spans 13 amino acids. The germline V and J ends were trimmed by 3 bases and 6 bases, with 11 bases remaining between them. Germline V gene data show CDR1 as SEHNR and CDR2 as FQNEAQ (reference sequence). The CDR3 protein is CASSFRESAEAFF. CDR3 nucleotides: TGTGCCAGCAGCTTCAGGGAGTCGGCTGAAGCTTTCTTT.

This clonotype came up a few times. The rearrangement uses TRBV7-2 and TRBJ2-7; D possibly uses TRBD1 or TRBD2 (7 bases each). V lost 1 base, J lost 4 bases, and 11 bases lay in between. The CDR3 length is 14 residues. Germline CDR1 SGHTA, CDR2 FQGNSA. The CDR3 sequence: CASSLDRGGYEQYF. In DNA, the CDR3 is TGTGCCAGCAGCTTAGACAGGGGAGGGTACGAGCAGTACTTC.

CDR3 sequence: CASRATGYYGYTF. The CDR3 DNA reads as TGTGCCAGCAGGGCTACAGGATACTATGGCTACACCTTC. The genes are TRBV6-2 or TRBV6-3 and TRBJ1-2; D is possibly TRBD1 (5 bases). Germline V CDR1 and CDR2: MNHEY, SVGEGT. The V end was cut by 6 bases, the J end by 3 bases, with 11 bases between. The CDR3 totals 13 residues.

CDR3: CASILGISYEQYF. The CDR3 DNA reads TGTGCCAGCATCCTAGGGATTTCCTACGAGCAGTACTTC. The rearrangement links TRBV2 to TRBJ2-7; no reliable D call. CDR1 is SNHLY and CDR2 is FYNNEI in the germline V gene. V was shortened by 7 bases and J by 1 base, with 11 bases between the two germline ends. This CDR3 is built from 13 residues.

This clonotype has ten or more counts. The V gene is TRBV20-1, the J gene TRBJ1-5; the D is unclear. With 2 bases removed from V and 3 bases from J, the gap between germline ends came to 20 bases. The CDR3 length is 17 residues. Germline CDR1 is DFQATT and CDR2 is SNEGSKA (reference sequence). The CDR3 reads CSARPVDVRTLNQPQHF. The CDR3 DNA reads TGCAGTGCTAGACCCGTTGACGTTAGGACCCTCAATCAGCCCCAGCATTTT.

By its share, this clonotype is medium-sized. The chain carries TRBV29-1 and TRBJ2-3, with D perhaps matching TRBD2 (5 bases). Germline V gives CDR1 SQVTM, CDR2 ANQGSEA. This CDR3 comprises 10 residues. V gave up 7 bases and J gave up 5 bases, with 7 bases separating them. CDR3 protein: CSAGEDTQYF. The CDR3 bases are TGCAGCGCCGGGGAAGATACGCAGTATTTT.

In this sample, this clonotype turned up a few times. The chain uses TRBV9 and TRBJ2-3; 7 nucleotides line up with TRBD1. CDR3 length equals 14 residues. The junction had 6 bases not matched to a gene; V was cut back by 2 bases and J by 6 bases. CDR1 is SGDLS, CDR2 YYNGEE, per germline. CDR3 DNA sequence: TGTGCCAGCAGCGTTATAGGGGGCGACGATACGCAGTATTTT. Its protein product is CASSVIGGDDTQYF.

This clonotype was found many times. The chain links TRBV11-2 to TRBJ2-3; the D gene is possibly TRBD2 (6 bases). With 0 bases removed from V and 3 bases from J, the gap between germline ends came to 16 bases. This CDR3 region has 17 residues. Germline CDR1 is SGHAT and CDR2 is FQNNGV. CDR3 region: CASSLDRGLRGTDTQYF. Here the CDR3 DNA reads TGTGCCAGCAGCTTAGATCGAGGCTTACGGGGGACAGATACGCAGTATTTT.

This clonotype was seen many times. V gene TRBV5-1 combines with J gene TRBJ2-3; D remains ambiguous. Trimming left V 7 bases short and J 0 bases short, with 9 bases between. This CDR3 is 13 amino acids long. Germline V lookup: CDR1 SGHRS, CDR2 YFSETQ. The CDR3 DNA sequence: TGCGCCAGCTTTCAAATCAGCACAGATACGCAGTATTTT. It codes for CASFQISTDTQYF.

This clonotype was picked up many times. CDR3 residues: CASSTSSTPQDLYGYTF. The CDR3 bases are TGTGCCAGTAGTACATCCTCCACACCGCAGGACCTCTATGGCTACACCTTC. The chain couples TRBV19 to TRBJ1-2, with no clear D. The CDR3 runs 17 residues. V was pared by 4 bases and J by 4 bases, with 22 bases between. The germline V gene encodes CDR1 LNHDA and CDR2 SQIVND (reference sequence).

This clonotype appeared many times. Germline is not matched at one junction end, which may reflect a read error. The chain links TRBV7-2 to TRBJ2-7; D gene uncertain. Germline V CDR1 and CDR2: SGHTA, FQGNSA. CDR3 length: 13 amino acids. The CDR3 here is CASSLGANYEQYF. Here the CDR3 DNA reads TGTGCCAGCAGTTTAGGAGCGAACTACGAGCAGTACTTC.